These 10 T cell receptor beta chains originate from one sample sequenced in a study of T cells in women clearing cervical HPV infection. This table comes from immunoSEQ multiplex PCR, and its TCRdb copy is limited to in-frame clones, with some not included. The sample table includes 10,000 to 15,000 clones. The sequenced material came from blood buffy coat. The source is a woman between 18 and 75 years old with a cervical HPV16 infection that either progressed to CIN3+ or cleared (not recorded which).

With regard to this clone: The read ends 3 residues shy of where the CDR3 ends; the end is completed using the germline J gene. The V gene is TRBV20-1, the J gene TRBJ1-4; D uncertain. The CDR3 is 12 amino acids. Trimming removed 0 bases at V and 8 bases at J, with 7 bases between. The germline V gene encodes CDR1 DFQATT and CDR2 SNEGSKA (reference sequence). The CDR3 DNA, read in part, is TGCAGTGCTAGAGATCAAGGGGAAAAA. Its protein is CSARDQGEK. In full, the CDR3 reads CSARDQGEKLFF.

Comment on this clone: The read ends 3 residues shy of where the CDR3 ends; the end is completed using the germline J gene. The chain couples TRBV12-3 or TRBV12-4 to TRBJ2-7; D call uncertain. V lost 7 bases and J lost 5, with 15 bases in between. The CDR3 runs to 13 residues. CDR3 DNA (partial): TGTGCCAGCAATTTTATTTCAGGAAACGAG. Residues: CASNFISGNE. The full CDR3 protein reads CASNFISGNEQYF.

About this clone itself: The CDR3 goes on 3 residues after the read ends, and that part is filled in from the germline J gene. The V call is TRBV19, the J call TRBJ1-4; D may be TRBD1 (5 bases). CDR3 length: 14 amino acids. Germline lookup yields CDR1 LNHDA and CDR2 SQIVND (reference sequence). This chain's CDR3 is CASGGRDYNSPLFF. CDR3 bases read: TGTGCCAGCGGGGGACGAGACTATAATTCACCA.

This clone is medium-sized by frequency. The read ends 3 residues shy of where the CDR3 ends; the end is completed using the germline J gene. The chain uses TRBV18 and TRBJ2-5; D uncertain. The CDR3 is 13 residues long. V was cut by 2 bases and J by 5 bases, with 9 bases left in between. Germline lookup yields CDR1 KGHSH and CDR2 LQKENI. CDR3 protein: CASSPSGRETQYF. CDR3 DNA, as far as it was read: TGTGCCAGCTCACCATCAGGCCGGGAGACC.

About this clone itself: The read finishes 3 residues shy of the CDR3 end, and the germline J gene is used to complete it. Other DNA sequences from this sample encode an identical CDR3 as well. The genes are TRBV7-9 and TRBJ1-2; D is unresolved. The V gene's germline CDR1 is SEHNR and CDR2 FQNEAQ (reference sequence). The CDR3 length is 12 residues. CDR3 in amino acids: CASSPGYNDYTF. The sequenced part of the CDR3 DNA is TGTGCCAGCAGCCCCGGGTACAATGAC.

The CDR3 here is CASSLLSGDTQYF. CDR3 bases read: TGTGCCAGCAGCTTGCTTTCCGGAGATACG. J is TRBJ2-3 and V is TRBV7-2; D is ambiguous. The CDR3 end is not reached by the read, which stops 3 residues before it; the germline J gene fills it in. Trimming left V 3 bases short and J 5 bases short, with 9 bases between. The CDR3 spans 13 residues. CDR1 and CDR2 (germline): SGHTA, FQGNSA. Using reference TRBV7-2 and TRBJ2-3 for the parts outside the CDR3, the full variable domain is GAGVSQSPSNKVTEKGKDVELRCDPISGHTALYWYRQSLGQGLEFLIYFQGNSAPDKSGLPSDRFSAERTGGSVSTLTIQRTQQEDSAVYLCASSLLSGDTQYFGPGTRLTVL.

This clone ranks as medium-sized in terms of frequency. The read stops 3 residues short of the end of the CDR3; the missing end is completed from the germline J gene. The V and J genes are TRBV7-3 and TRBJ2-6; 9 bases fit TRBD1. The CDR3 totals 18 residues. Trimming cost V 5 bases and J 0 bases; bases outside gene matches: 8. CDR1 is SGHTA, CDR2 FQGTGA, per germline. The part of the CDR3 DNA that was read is TGTGCCAGCAGCCCTAGGACAGGGGTCAGCTCTGGGGCCAACGTC. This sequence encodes CASSPRTGVSSGANV. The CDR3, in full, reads CASSPRTGVSSGANVLTF.

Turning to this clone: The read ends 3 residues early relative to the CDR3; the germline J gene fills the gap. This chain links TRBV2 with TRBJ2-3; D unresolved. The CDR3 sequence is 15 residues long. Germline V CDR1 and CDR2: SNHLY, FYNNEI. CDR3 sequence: CASNRHALVEQPQYF. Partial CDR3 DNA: TGTGCCAGCAACCGACACGCACTCGTCGAGCAGCCG.

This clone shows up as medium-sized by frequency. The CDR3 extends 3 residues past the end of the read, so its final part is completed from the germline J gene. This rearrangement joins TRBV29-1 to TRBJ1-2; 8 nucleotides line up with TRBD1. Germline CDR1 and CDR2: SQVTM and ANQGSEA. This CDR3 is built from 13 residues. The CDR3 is CSVLRQGARGYTF. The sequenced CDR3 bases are TGCAGCGTCCTAAGGCAGGGGGCGCGAGGC. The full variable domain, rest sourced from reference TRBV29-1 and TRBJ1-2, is SAVISQKPSRDICQRGTSLTIQCQVDSQVTMMFWYRQQPGQSLTLIATANQGSEATYESGFVIDKFPISRPNLTFSTLTVSNMSPEDSSIYLCSVLRQGARGYTFGSGTRLTVV.

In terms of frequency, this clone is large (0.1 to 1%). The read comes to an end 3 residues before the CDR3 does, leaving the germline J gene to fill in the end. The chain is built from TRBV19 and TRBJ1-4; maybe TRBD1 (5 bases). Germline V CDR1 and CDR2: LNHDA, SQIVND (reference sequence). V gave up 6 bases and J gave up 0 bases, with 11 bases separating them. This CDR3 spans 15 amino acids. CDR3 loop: CASSTTGTTNEKLFF. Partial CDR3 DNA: TGTGCCAGTAGCACCACAGGTACAACTAATGAAAAA.